This T cell receptor (beta chain) was profiled in a study of glioma-infiltrating T cells. Study-level background: Sequencing aimed for roughly 4.5- to 10-fold coverage of about a million peripheral T cells.

Study-wide results and limits: Patients with low tissue-blood divergence carried a signature set of shared blood CDR3 motifs.

This clonotype was found a few times. Its antigen remains unidentified. Amplification of TCR alpha and beta CDR3 regions from RNA used iRepertoire nested multiplex PCR. TCRdb re-called the multiplex PCR reads with MiXCR, one entry per CDR3 protein. The sample includes fewer than 500,000 distinct CDR3 sequences, more than 35% of them seen just once. The V gene's germline CDR1 is ENHRY and CDR2 SYGVKD. This CDR3 is 17 amino acids long. Trimming shortened V by 2 bases and J by 2 bases, and 19 bases separated the two germline ends. The TCR originated in a human donor with low-grade glioma or glioblastoma, undergoing nonglioma brain surgery, or in good health (not recorded which). The rearrangement uses TRBV10-3 and TRBJ2-7, with D perhaps given as TRBD1 or TRBD2 (5 bases each). Sequencing used glioma tissue, nonneoplastic brain tissue, or PBMCs (not recorded which). The CDR3 DNA is TGTGCCATCAGTGAGGGGGCTTGGGGAGCCCGAGCCTACGAGCAGTACTTC. The encoded protein is CAISEGAWGARAYEQYF.